The 30 T cell receptor beta chains given below trace back to one sample, sequenced in a study of blood T cell repertoires in COVID-19. Assay used: immunoSEQ multiplex PCR; TCRdb lists only in-frame clones, some missing. The table has some 93,000 clones, 70% to 80% seen once; the top ten hold 24%. The sequencing sample was made of peripheral blood. These receptors were obtained from a human donor in a cohort sampled during active COVID-19.

The chain carries TRBV6-6 and TRBJ2-7, with a possible D match to TRBD2 (6 bases). The V gene's germline CDR1 is MNHNY and CDR2 SVGAGI (reference sequence). This CDR3 is 14 amino acids long. V was cut by 2 bases and J by 12 bases, with 20 bases left in between. The CDR3 loop is CASSYAKPEGGWYF. CDR3 nucleotides: TGTGCCAGCAGTTACGCGAAACCGGAGGGCGGGTGGTACTTC.

This chain connects TRBV9 to TRBJ1-5; perhaps TRBD1 as D (5 bases). Trimming removed 4 bases at V and 0 bases at J, with 14 bases between. Germline lookup yields CDR1 SGDLS and CDR2 YYNGEE. CDR3 length: 16 residues. This chain's CDR3 is CASSPGQGASNQPQHF. The CDR3 region has the DNA TGTGCCAGCAGCCCCGGGCAAGGGGCTAGCAATCAGCCCCAGCATTTT. Supplemented by reference TRBV9 and TRBJ1-5, the full variable domain reads DSGVTQTPKHLITATGQRVTLRCSPRSGDLSVYWYQQSLDQGLQFLIQYYNGEERAKGNILERFSAQQFPDLHSELNLSSLELGDSALYFCASSPGQGASNQPQHFGDGTRLSIL.

The chain employs TRBV4-2 and TRBJ1-1; D call uncertain. The V end was cut by 2 bases, the J end by 5 bases, with 15 bases between. The germline gives CDR1 LGHNA, CDR2 YNFKEQ. The CDR3 is made up of 15 amino acids. The CDR3 sequence: CASSQQTGEGTEAFF. The CDR3 DNA follows: TGTGCCAGCAGCCAACAAACGGGAGAAGGGACTGAAGCTTTCTTT.

This chain uses TRBV19 with TRBJ1-1; 9 bases are a match to TRBD1. Per the germline V gene, CDR1 is LNHDA and CDR2 is SQIVND (reference sequence). This CDR3 region has 17 residues. Trimming removed 6 bases from V and 3 bases from J; junction bases left unmatched: 14. The CDR3 sequence: CASRLRDRVGADTEAFF. The CDR3 coding sequence is TGTGCCAGTAGACTCCGGGACAGGGTGGGAGCGGACACTGAAGCTTTCTTT. Combining the CDR3 with reference TRBV19 and TRBJ1-1 gives the whole variable domain DGGITQSPKYLFRKEGQNVTLSCEQNLNHDAMYWYRQDPGQGLRLIYYSQIVNDFQKGDIAEGYSVSREKKESFPLTVTSAQKNPTAFYLCASRLRDRVGADTEAFFGQGTRLTVV.

There are a few counts of this clone. This chain connects TRBV7-9 to TRBJ2-7, with 7 bases fitting TRBD1. The V and J ends lost 3 bases and 2 bases, in that order; junction bases with no gene match: 4. The CDR3 totals 14 residues. Germline V gene sequence: CDR1 SEHNR, CDR2 FQNEAQ (reference sequence). The CDR3, as DNA: TGTGCCAGCAGCTTCACAACAGGGGCCTACGAGCAGTACTTC. It encodes CASSFTTGAYEQYF.

This clone showed up just once. This rearrangement joins TRBV19 to TRBJ1-1; D is ambiguous. V was shortened by 4 bases and J by 5 bases, with 14 bases between the two germline ends. The CDR3 has 14 amino acids. Germline lookup yields CDR1 LNHDA and CDR2 SQIVND (reference sequence). The CDR3 DNA is TGTGCCAGTAGTACCCCACGGGTGGAGACTGAAGCTTTCTTT. Amino acids: CASSTPRVETEAFF.

This clone showed up just a few times. J is TRBJ2-3 and V is TRBV19; no clear D gene. Germline V CDR1 and CDR2: LNHDA, SQIVND (reference sequence). V gave up 3 bases and J gave up 4 bases, with 11 bases separating them. The CDR3 is 14 amino acids. This CDR3 reads CASSITVVADTQYF. The CDR3 coding sequence is TGTGCCAGTAGTATTACTGTCGTCGCAGATACGCAGTATTTT.

The CDR3 protein is CASSTGTSGRVTDTQYF. CDR3 bases: TGCGCCAGCTCGACCGGGACTAGCGGGAGAGTCACAGATACGCAGTATTTT. The rearrangement joins TRBV5-1 to TRBJ2-3; 14 bases align to TRBD2. Trimming took 7 bases from V and 2 from J; bases not matched to a gene: 9. Germline loops: CDR1 SGHRS, CDR2 YFSETQ. The CDR3 has 17 amino acids.

The J gene is TRBJ2-7, the V gene TRBV15; D remains unclear. The CDR3 loop spans 13 amino acids. Germline values: CDR1 LNHNV, CDR2 YYDKDF (reference sequence). The V end lost 0 bases, the J end lost 3 bases, and 6 bases lay between the germline ends. The chain's CDR3 is CATSRDLIYEQYF. The CDR3, as DNA: TGTGCCACCAGCAGAGATCTAATCTACGAGCAGTACTTC.

The V gene is TRBV2, the J gene TRBJ2-1; 8 nucleotides line up with TRBD1. Germline V gene data show CDR1 as SNHLY and CDR2 as FYNNEI. The ends lost 6 bases at V and 7 bases at J; junction bases unmatched: 5. This CDR3 comprises 13 residues. This CDR3 reads CASSAGGKNEQFF. CDR3 in DNA: TGTGCCAGCAGCGCAGGGGGCAAGAATGAGCAGTTCTTC.

V is TRBV3-1 (or the pseudogene TRBV3-2) and J is TRBJ1-2; tentatively, D is TRBD1 (6 bases). The CDR3 contains 16 residues. The germline CDR1 and CDR2 sequences are LGHDT and YNNKEL (reference sequence). The germline V and J ends were trimmed by 4 bases and 3 bases, with 18 bases remaining between them. CDR3 in amino acids: CASSPTLGGLHYGYTF. As DNA, the CDR3 is TGTGCCAGCAGCCCGACGCTAGGGGGTTTACACTATGGCTACACCTTC.

The J gene is TRBJ2-3, the V gene TRBV11-2; 9 bases align to TRBD2. CDR3 length: 14 residues. Germline-derived CDR1 and CDR2 are SGHAT and FQNNGV. The junction had 2 bases not matched to a gene; V was cut back by 5 bases and J by 2 bases. DNA of the CDR3: TGTGCCAGCAGCCCGGGACTAGCCACAGATACGCAGTATTTT. It specifies CASSPGLATDTQYF.

The chain links TRBV28 to TRBJ2-7, with a possible D match to TRBD1 (6 bases). V was pared by 5 bases and J by 0 bases, with 14 bases between. CDR1 and CDR2 from the germline V gene are MDHEN and SYDVKM. The CDR3 is 15 amino acids. The CDR3 spells CASSRPGTTSYEQYF. The CDR3, as DNA: TGTGCCAGCAGTCGACCCGGGACAACCTCCTACGAGCAGTACTTC.

The chain recombines TRBV6-2 or TRBV6-3 with TRBJ1-2; D is perhaps TRBD1 (5 bases). The V end lost 4 bases, the J end lost 9 bases, and 15 bases lay between the germline ends. From germline, CDR1 is MNHEY and CDR2 SVGEGT. There are 13 residues in the CDR3. CDR3 sequence: CASSSFQQDRYTF. The CDR3, as DNA: TGTGCCAGCAGTTCGTTCCAACAGGATCGCTACACCTTC.

This chain joins TRBV27 and TRBJ2-1; 12 nucleotides agree with TRBD2. CDR1 and CDR2 (germline): MNHEY, SMNVEV (reference sequence). Trimming cost V 5 bases and J 3 bases; bases outside gene matches: 5. The CDR3 has 16 amino acids. The CDR3 protein is CASSTLAGGVYNEQFF. CDR3 DNA: TGTGCCAGCAGTACCCTAGCGGGAGGGGTCTACAATGAGCAGTTCTTC.

The V gene is TRBV15, the J gene TRBJ1-2, with D maybe TRBD1 (6 bases). The CDR3 length is 13 residues. V lost 3 bases and J 6 bases, leaving 11 bases between the germline ends. Germline values: CDR1 LNHNV, CDR2 YYDKDF (reference sequence). The CDR3: CATSREQGDGYTF. CDR3 nucleotide sequence: TGTGCCACCAGCAGGGAACAGGGAGATGGCTACACCTTC.

The V gene is TRBV2, the J gene TRBJ1-1, with unresolved D. Germline V CDR1 and CDR2: SNHLY, FYNNEI. The germline V and J ends were trimmed by 6 bases and 2 bases, with 13 bases remaining between them. CDR3 size: 14 residues. The CDR3 region is CASSKVEGNTEAFF. The CDR3 nucleotides read TGTGCCAGCAGCAAGGTTGAGGGCAACACTGAAGCTTTCTTT.

This clone was seen only a few times. The rearrangement uses TRBV24-1 and TRBJ2-1, with TRBD2 matching over 9 bases. CDR3 length equals 16 residues. Germline loops: CDR1 KGHDR, CDR2 SFDVKD. Unmatched junction bases numbered 4, after V lost 5 bases and J lost 0 bases. The CDR3 DNA reads TGTGCCACCAGTGCTAGCGGGATTCTCTCCTACAATGAGCAGTTCTTC. Its translation: CATSASGILSYNEQFF.

This rearrangement joins TRBV19 to TRBJ2-3; TRBD2 agrees at 12 bases. Looked up from germline, CDR1 is LNHDA and CDR2 is SQIVND (reference sequence). CDR3 length: 16 residues. The trim removed 6 bases at V and 5 bases at J, leaving 9 bases unmatched. Here the CDR3 DNA reads TGTGCCAGTAGCGTACTAGCGGGAGGCGCCGGAGATACGCAGTATTTT. Its translation: CASSVLAGGAGDTQYF.

This rearrangement joins TRBV27 to TRBJ2-1, with D unresolved. The V end lost 8 bases, the J end lost 4 bases, and 6 bases lay between the germline ends. The germline CDR1 and CDR2 sequences are MNHEY and SMNVEV (reference sequence). The CDR3 spans 11 residues. In DNA form, the CDR3 reads TGTGCCAGCGTCCGGTACAATGAGCAGTTCTTC. It is translated as CASVRYNEQFF.

The gene calls are TRBV7-8 and TRBJ1-4; D perhaps matches TRBD1 (5 bases). V gave up 0 bases and J gave up 3 bases, with 14 bases separating them. The germline CDR1 and CDR2 sequences are SGHVS and FQNEAQ. CDR3 length: 17 residues. As DNA, the CDR3 is TGTGCCAGCAGCTTAGCGCTCAGGGAGGGAGCTAATGAAAAACTGTTTTTT. Residues: CASSLALREGANEKLFF.

J is TRBJ2-1 and V is TRBV7-9; TRBD1 might be the D (6 bases). CDR1 is SEHNR and CDR2 is FQNEAQ in the germline V gene (reference sequence). The CDR3 extends over 16 amino acids. V was cut by 4 bases and J by 0 bases, with 13 bases left in between. CDR3 bases: TGTGCCAGCAGCTACTGGGACACGAGCTCCTACAATGAGCAGTTCTTC. This encodes CASSYWDTSSYNEQFF.

This rearrangement joins TRBV7-9 to TRBJ2-1; D might be TRBD2 (6 bases). Germline V CDR1 and CDR2: SEHNR, FQNEAQ (reference sequence). The CDR3 length is 15 residues. The V and J ends lost 3 bases and 4 bases respectively, with 13 bases between them. This chain's CDR3 is CASSFTGAGYNEQFF. CDR3 in DNA: TGTGCCAGCAGCTTCACGGGAGCAGGGTACAATGAGCAGTTCTTC. The whole variable domain, filled in from reference TRBV7-9 and TRBJ2-1, reads DTGVSQNPRHKITKRGQNVTFRCDPISEHNRLYWYRQTLGQGPEFLTYFQNEAQLEKSRLLSDRFSAERPKGSFSTLEIQRTEQGDSAMYLCASSFTGAGYNEQFFGPGTRLTVL.

V and J are TRBV5-1 and TRBJ1-4, with D possibly TRBD1 on 6 matching bases. Germline CDR1 reads SGHRS; CDR2 reads YFSETQ. This CDR3 contains 14 residues. V shed 4 bases and J shed 6 bases, with 13 bases lying between them. CDR3 DNA sequence: TGCGCCAGCAGCCCGGACAGCCCGCATGAAAAACTGTTTTTT. Its translation: CASSPDSPHEKLFF.

This chain uses TRBV5-1 with TRBJ1-4, with 8 nucleotides matching TRBD1. Germline assignment: CDR1 SGHRS and CDR2 YFSETQ. V gave up 2 bases and J gave up 4 bases; unmatched junction bases: 7. CDR3 length: 16 residues. The CDR3 bases are TGCGCCAGCAGCTTTTTCGGACAGGGAGATAATGAAAAACTGTTTTTT. It yields the protein CASSFFGQGDNEKLFF.

The chain joins TRBV7-8 to TRBJ2-1, with D possibly TRBD2 on 6 matching bases. The V and J ends lost 5 bases and 4 bases respectively, with 18 bases between them. Germline V gene sequence: CDR1 SGHVS, CDR2 FQNEAQ. This CDR3 region has 16 residues. The CDR3, as DNA: TGTGCCAGCAGCCACGCGGGTGCTAGCGATTACAATGAGCAGTTCTTC. This sequence encodes CASSHAGASDYNEQFF.

The genes are TRBV5-4 and TRBJ2-3; 7 nucleotides align to TRBD2. CDR1 and CDR2 from the germline V gene are SGHNT and YYREEE (reference sequence). The CDR3 length is 12 residues. V was clipped by 3 bases and J by 7 bases; unmatched bases: 2. CDR3 nucleotide sequence: TGTGCCAGCAGCTCTAGCGGTTATACGCAGTATTTT. This codes for CASSSSGYTQYF.

The CDR3 bases are TGTGCCAGCAGCCAACCCACAGGGGACATTCAGTACTTC. This gives the protein CASSQPTGDIQYF. The chain has TRBV3-1 (or the pseudogene TRBV3-2) and TRBJ2-4; 7 bases match TRBD1. The CDR3 consists of 13 residues. V lost 2 bases to trimming and J lost 8 bases; unmatched junction nucleotides: 3. Germline-derived CDR1 and CDR2 are LGHDT and YNNKEL (reference sequence).

The chain recombines TRBV19 with TRBJ2-1; TRBD2 matches 8 bases. Germline V CDR1 and CDR2: LNHDA, SQIVND (reference sequence). V gave up 4 bases and J gave up 5 bases; unmatched junction bases: 7. The length of the CDR3 is 15 residues. The CDR3 coding sequence is TGTGCCAGTAGTACCCTTCCGGGAGGGGACAATGAGCAGTTCTTC. Its protein is CASSTLPGGDNEQFF.

The chain employs TRBV2 and TRBJ2-2; D perhaps matches TRBD2 (6 bases). The germline CDR1 and CDR2 sequences are SNHLY and FYNNEI. V was cut by 7 bases and J by 4 bases, with 10 bases left in between. This CDR3 region has 13 residues. Here the CDR3 DNA reads TGTGCCAGCAACCCGGAGGGCACCGGGGAGCTGTTTTTT. This codes for CASNPEGTGELFF.